Each of the 9 T cell receptor beta chains below was sequenced from the same sample in a study of human T cells and chemical hapten exposure. Time point here: pre-sensitization, week 0. Sample treatment: therapeutic diphenylcyclopropenone sensitization with weekly scalp DPC. TCRdb re-called the RACE reads with MiXCR, one entry per CDR3 protein. This table has fewer than 300,000 distinct CDR3 sequences, over 8% appearing once. Source: whole blood, taken in connection with sensitization to the hapten diphenylcyclopropenone (DPC). Source of these receptors: a woman aged 40 to 50 with alopecia areata. Some clones in this sample may be carry-over from other donors' samples.

The CDR3 DNA sequence: TGCAGCGTACAAGGACAGGGTGAGGAAGCTTTCTTT. Encoded protein: CSVQGQGEEAFF. This chain uses TRBV29-1 with TRBJ1-1, with TRBD1 matching over 8 bases. Germline CDR1 is SQVTM and CDR2 is ANQGSEA. There are 12 residues in the CDR3. After removal of 6 bases from V and 8 bases from J, the junction contained 8 bases not matched to a gene.

This clonotype was seen repeatedly, ten times or more. Its ends do not fully match the called genes, so a read error is possible. The DNA of the CDR3 is TGTGCCAGCAGCTTAGAGAACACCGGGGAGCTGTTTTTT. Protein product: CASSLENTGELFF. V gene TRBV12-3 or TRBV12-4 combines with J gene TRBJ2-2, with D hard to call. This CDR3 contains 13 residues.

This chain joins TRBV7-6 and TRBJ2-1; no clear D gene. The CDR3 has 18 amino acids. With 2 bases removed from V and 5 bases from J, the gap between germline ends came to 22 bases. CDR1 and CDR2 from the germline V gene are SGHVS and FNYEAQ. The CDR3 spells CASSLLLFLSALNNEQFF. In nucleotides, the CDR3 is TGTGCCAGCAGCTTACTCCTTTTCCTTTCGGCCCTCAACAATGAGCAGTTCTTC.

The chain recombines TRBV18 with TRBJ2-1, with 11 bases aligning to TRBD2. CDR1 and CDR2 (germline): KGHSH, LQKENI. V gave up 2 bases and J gave up 9 bases; unmatched junction bases: 3. The CDR3 runs to 14 residues. CDR3 nucleotide sequence: TGTGCCAGCTCACCAAAACTAGCGGGAGCTGAGCAGTTCTTC. Translated: CASSPKLAGAEQFF.

This chain's CDR3 is CASREDSNNSPLHF. The CDR3, as DNA: TGTGCCAGCAGAGAGGACAGTAATAATTCACCCCTCCACTTT. The chain combines TRBV12-3 or TRBV12-4 with TRBJ1-6; a weak D match, TRBD1 (6 bases). Between the trimmed V and J ends, which lost 6 bases and 5 bases, there was a span of 11 bases. This CDR3 region has 14 residues.

This chain connects TRBV19 to TRBJ2-4; 8 bases align to TRBD1. J gave up 7 bases and V 7 bases, and 9 bases lay outside the gene matches. The CDR3 consists of 14 residues. CDR1 is LNHDA, CDR2 SQIVND, per germline (reference sequence). The CDR3 DNA reads as TGTGCCAGTACCCCTCGGACAGGGCATAACATTCAGTACTTC. Protein product: CASTPRTGHNIQYF.

This clonotype showed up many times. The chain has TRBV27 and TRBJ1-4; 8 bases are shared with TRBD1. This CDR3 spans 14 amino acids. CDR1 is MNHEY, CDR2 SMNVEV, per germline (reference sequence). J gave up 10 bases and V 7 bases, and 11 bases lay outside the gene matches. This chain's CDR3 is CASTRGGTGGKLFF. Here the CDR3 DNA reads TGTGCCAGCACGCGTGGTGGAACAGGGGGAAAACTGTTTTTT.

The chain carries TRBV28 and TRBJ2-7; 8 bases are shared with TRBD2. The ends lost 5 bases at V and 1 base at J; junction bases unmatched: 7. Per germline, CDR1 MDHEN and CDR2 SYDVKM. The CDR3 extends over 15 amino acids. The CDR3 loop is CASSVPGLGSYEQYF. CDR3 nucleotides: TGTGCCAGCAGTGTGCCGGGACTAGGGTCCTACGAGCAGTACTTC.

This clonotype was seen more than once but under ten times. The chain joins TRBV9 to TRBJ2-7; D is perhaps TRBD2 (5 bases). The CDR3 is 13 amino acids. The germline gives CDR1 SGDLS, CDR2 YYNGEE. V was trimmed by 1 base and J by 5 bases, leaving 10 bases between them. The CDR3 region is CASSVSGPDEQYF. Here the CDR3 DNA reads TGTGCCAGCAGCGTAAGCGGCCCTGACGAGCAGTACTTC.